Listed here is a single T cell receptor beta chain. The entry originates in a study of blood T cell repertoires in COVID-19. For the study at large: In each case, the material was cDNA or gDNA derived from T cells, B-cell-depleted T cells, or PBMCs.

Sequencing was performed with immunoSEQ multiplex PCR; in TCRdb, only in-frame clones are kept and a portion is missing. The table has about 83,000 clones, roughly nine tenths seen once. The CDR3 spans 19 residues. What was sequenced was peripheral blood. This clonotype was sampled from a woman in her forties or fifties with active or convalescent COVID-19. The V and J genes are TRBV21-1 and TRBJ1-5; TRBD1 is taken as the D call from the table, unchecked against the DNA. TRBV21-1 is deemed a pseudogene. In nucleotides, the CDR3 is TGTGCCAGCAGCAAAAGCGTTAGGAAGGCCAGGGGGAGCAATCAGCCCCAGCATTTT. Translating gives CASSKSVRKARGSNQPQHF.